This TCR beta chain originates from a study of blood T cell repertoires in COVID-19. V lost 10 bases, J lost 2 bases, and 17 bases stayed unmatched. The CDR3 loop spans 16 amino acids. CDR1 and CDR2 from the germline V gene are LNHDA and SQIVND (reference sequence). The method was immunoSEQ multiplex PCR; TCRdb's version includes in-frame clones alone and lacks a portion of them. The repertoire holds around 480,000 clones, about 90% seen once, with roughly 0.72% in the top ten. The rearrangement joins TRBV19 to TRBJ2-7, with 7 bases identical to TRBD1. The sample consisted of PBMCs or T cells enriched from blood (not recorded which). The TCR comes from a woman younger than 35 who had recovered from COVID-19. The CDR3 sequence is CATPWTGSFLTYEQYF. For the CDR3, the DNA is TGTGCCACCCCATGGACAGGTTCGTTCCTTACCTACGAGCAGTACTTC.